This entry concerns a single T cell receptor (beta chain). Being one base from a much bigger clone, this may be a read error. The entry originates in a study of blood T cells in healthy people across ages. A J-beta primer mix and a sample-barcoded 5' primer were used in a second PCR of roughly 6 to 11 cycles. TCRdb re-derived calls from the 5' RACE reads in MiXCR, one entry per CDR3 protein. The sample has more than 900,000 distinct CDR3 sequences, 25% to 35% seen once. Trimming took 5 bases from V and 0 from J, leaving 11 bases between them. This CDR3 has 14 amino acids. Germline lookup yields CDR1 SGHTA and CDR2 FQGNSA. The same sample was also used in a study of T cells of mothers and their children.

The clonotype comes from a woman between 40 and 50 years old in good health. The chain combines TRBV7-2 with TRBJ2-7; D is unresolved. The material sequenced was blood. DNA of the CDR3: TGTACCAGCAGCCTCGCGCGGAGCTCCTACGAGCAGTACTTC. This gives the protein CTSSLARSSYEQYF.